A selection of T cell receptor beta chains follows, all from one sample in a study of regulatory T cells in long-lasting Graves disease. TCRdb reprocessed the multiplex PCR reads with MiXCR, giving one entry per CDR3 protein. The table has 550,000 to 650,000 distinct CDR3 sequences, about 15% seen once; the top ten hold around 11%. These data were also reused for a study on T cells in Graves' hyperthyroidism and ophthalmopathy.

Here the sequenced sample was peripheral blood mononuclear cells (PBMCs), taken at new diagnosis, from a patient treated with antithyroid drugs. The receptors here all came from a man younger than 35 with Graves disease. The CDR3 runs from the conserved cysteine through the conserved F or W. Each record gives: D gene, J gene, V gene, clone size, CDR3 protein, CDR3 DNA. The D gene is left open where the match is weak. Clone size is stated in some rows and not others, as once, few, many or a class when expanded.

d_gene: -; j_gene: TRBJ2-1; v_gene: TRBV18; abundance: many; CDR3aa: CASSPQGNGEQFF; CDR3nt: TGTGCCAGCTCACCGCAGGGTAACGGTGAGCAGTTCTTC
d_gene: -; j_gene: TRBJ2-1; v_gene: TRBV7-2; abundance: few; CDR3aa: CASSLLRGTSYNEQFF; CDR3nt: TGTGCCAGCAGCTTACTGCGCGGGACCTCCTACAATGAGCAGTTCTTC
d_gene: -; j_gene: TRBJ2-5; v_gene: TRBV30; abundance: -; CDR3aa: CAWSVLWGQETQYF; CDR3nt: TGTGCCTGGAGTGTACTGTGGGGTCAAGAGACCCAGTACTTC
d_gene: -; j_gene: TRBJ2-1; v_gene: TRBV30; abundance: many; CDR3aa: CAWSPPLSSYNEQFF; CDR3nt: TGTGCCTGGAGTCCCCCTTTGAGTTCGTACAATGAGCAGTTCTTC
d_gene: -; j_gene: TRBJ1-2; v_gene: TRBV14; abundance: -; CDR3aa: CASSQSPKRNNYGYTF; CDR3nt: TGTGCCAGCAGCCAAAGTCCGAAAAGGAATAACTATGGCTACACCTTC
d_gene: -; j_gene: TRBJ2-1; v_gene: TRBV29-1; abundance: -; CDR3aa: CSSLGGALSLYNEQFF; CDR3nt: TGCAGCTCTCTCGGAGGGGCGTTATCTTTATACAATGAGCAGTTCTTC
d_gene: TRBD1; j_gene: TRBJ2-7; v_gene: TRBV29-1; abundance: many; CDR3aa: CSVKTGGSYEQYF; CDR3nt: TGCAGCGTGAAGACAGGGGGCTCATACGAGCAGTACTTC
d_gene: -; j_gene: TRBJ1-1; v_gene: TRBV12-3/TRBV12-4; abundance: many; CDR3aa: CASSHGQLRNTEAFF; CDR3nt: TGTGCCAGCAGTCACGGACAGCTGCGGAACACTGAAGCTTTCTTT
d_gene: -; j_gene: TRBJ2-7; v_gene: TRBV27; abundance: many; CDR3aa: CASSLSMLGGEGYEQYF; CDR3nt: TGTGCCAGCAGTTTATCTATGCTGGGGGGCGAAGGGTACGAGCAGTACTTC
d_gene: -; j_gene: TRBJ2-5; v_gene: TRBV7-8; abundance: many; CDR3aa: CASSLERGGAYQETQYF; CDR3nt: TGTGCCAGCAGCTTAGAAAGGGGGGGAGCTTACCAAGAGACCCAGTACTTC
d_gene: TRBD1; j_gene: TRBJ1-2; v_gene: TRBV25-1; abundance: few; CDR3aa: CASSDPGQGLDGYTF; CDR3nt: TGTGCCAGCAGTGATCCCGGACAGGGGTTGGATGGCTACACCTTC
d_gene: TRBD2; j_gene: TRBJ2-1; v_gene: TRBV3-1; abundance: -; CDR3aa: CASSQVLRTSKGVEQFF; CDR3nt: TGTGCCAGCAGCCAAGTGCTCAGGACTAGCAAGGGGGTTGAGCAGTTCTTC
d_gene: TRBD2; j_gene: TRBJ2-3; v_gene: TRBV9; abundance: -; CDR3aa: CASSFGLAGTTDTQYF; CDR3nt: TGTGCCAGCAGCTTCGGACTAGCGGGCACCACAGATACGCAGTATTTT
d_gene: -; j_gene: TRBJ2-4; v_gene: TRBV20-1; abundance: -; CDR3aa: CSATGGYKNIQYF; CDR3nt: TGCAGTGCCACTGGAGGATACAAAAACATTCAGTACTTC
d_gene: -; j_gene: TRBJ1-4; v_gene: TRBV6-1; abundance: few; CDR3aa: CASANNGGGRGTNEKLFF; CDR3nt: TGTGCCAGCGCAAATAATGGGGGGGGGCGCGGGACTAATGAAAAACTGTTTTTT
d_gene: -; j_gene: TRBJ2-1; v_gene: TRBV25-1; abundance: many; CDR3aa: CASSPDPGVTEQFF; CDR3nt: TGTGCCAGCAGCCCCGACCCTGGGGTCACTGAGCAGTTCTTC
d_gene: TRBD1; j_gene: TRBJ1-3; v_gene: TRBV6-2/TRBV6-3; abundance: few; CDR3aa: CASSPTGGRNTIYF; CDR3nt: TGTGCCAGCAGTCCGACAGGGGGTAGAAACACCATATATTTT
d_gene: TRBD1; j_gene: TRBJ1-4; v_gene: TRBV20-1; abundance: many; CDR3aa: CSAVRQGANEKLFF; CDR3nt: TGCAGTGCCGTCCGACAGGGAGCTAATGAAAAACTGTTTTTT
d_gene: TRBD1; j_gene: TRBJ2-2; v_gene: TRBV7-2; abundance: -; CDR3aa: CASPPGQGYWARELFF; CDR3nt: TGTGCCAGTCCTCCGGGACAGGGATATTGGGCCAGGGAGCTGTTTTTT
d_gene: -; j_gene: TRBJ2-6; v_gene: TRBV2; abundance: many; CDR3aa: CASSPQGSGANVLTF; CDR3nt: TGTGCCAGCAGCCCACAGGGCTCTGGGGCCAACGTCCTGACTTTC
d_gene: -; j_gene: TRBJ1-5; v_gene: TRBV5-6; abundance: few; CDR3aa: CASSHSDRAYSNQPQHF; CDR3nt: TGTGCCAGCAGCCATTCGGATCGGGCTTATAGCAATCAGCCCCAGCATTTT
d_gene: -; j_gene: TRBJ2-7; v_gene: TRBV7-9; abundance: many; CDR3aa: CASSPSSGREQYF; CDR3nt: TGTGCCAGCAGCCCTAGTTCAGGACGCGAGCAGTACTTC
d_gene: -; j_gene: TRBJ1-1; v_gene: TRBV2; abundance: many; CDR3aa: CASSGSTWNTEAFF; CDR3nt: TGTGCCAGCAGTGGATCGACTTGGAACACTGAAGCTTTCTTT
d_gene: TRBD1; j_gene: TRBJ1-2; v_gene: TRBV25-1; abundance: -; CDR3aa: CASSYGTGSYGYTF; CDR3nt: TGTGCCAGCAGTTATGGGACAGGGAGCTATGGCTACACCTTC
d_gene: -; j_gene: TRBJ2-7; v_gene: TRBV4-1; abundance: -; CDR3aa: CASSQVSDEQYF; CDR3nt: TGCGCCAGCAGCCAGGTATCGGACGAGCAGTACTTC